This entry lists 16 T cell receptor beta chains sequenced from one sample in a study of blood T cell repertoires in COVID-19 (dated by TCRdb to the early 2020s). The library was prepared using the immunoSEQ multiplex PCR assay. TCRdb holds this immuneACCESS table with in-frame rearrangements only. Some clones are missing; in checked studies, unresolved V genes explain under half, and the rest has no known cause. A total of roughly 260,000 clones appear in this sample, about nine tenths of them only once. Together, the top ten hold roughly 3.7% of the sample. Sequences were obtained from peripheral blood. Receptors originate from a middle-aged woman with acute or convalescent COVID-19.

J is TRBJ1-1 and V is TRBV7-9, with TRBD1 identical over 10 bases. V shed 7 bases and J 1 base; nucleotides not matched to a gene: 9. CDR1 and CDR2 from the germline V gene are SEHNR and FQNEAQ (reference sequence). This CDR3 region has 16 residues. The CDR3 loop is CASIRWTGGANTEAFF. The CDR3 nucleotides are TGTGCCAGCATCCGATGGACAGGGGGTGCGAACACTGAAGCTTTCTTT.

The sample holds a few counts of this clone. The gene calls are TRBV2 and TRBJ1-2; 8 bases match TRBD1. Germline-derived CDR1 and CDR2 are SNHLY and FYNNEI. The CDR3 is 15 amino acids. The V gene end was trimmed by 5 bases and the J gene end by 7 bases; junction bases not matched to a gene: 12. CDR3 amino acids: CASSKTATGAGGYTF. The CDR3 DNA follows: TGTGCCAGCAGTAAAACAGCGACAGGGGCCGGTGGCTACACCTTC.

The rearrangement joins TRBV6-6 to TRBJ2-7; 9 bases agree with TRBD1. CDR1 MNHNY and CDR2 SVGAGI come from the germline V gene (reference sequence). Trimming at V came to 4 bases and at J to 2 bases, leaving 9 bases not matched to a gene. CDR3 length equals 16 residues. CDR3 protein: CASSFGTGSIPYEQYV. In nucleotides, the CDR3 is TGTGCCAGCAGTTTCGGGACAGGGAGCATTCCCTACGAGCAGTACGTC.

The CDR3 sequence: CASSFRVAGVTTNEQFF. The CDR3 DNA sequence: TGTGCCAGCAGCTTTAGAGTGGCAGGGGTGACTACCAATGAGCAGTTCTTC. V is TRBV11-2 and J is TRBJ2-1; D possibly corresponds to TRBD1 (6 bases). This CDR3 is built from 17 residues. V dropped 3 bases and J dropped 6 bases, with 21 bases sitting between them. CDR1 and CDR2 (germline): SGHAT, FQNNGV.

This chain links TRBV18 with TRBJ1-6; D may be TRBD1 (5 bases). Trimming removed 4 bases at V and 3 bases at J, with 10 bases between. The CDR3 covers 15 residues. Looked up from germline, CDR1 is KGHSH and CDR2 is LQKENI. The CDR3 region is CASSLGTIYNSPLHF. DNA for the CDR3: TGTGCCAGCTCACTAGGGACTATCTATAATTCACCCCTCCACTTT.

The rearrangement uses TRBV5-4 and TRBJ2-7; a possible D gene is TRBD2 (6 bases). This CDR3 has 13 amino acids. From germline, CDR1 is SGHNT and CDR2 YYREEE (reference sequence). The ends were cut back, 4 bases at V and 0 bases at J, with 8 bases in the middle. The CDR3: CASSAGPSYEQYV. CDR3 in DNA: TGTGCCAGCAGCGCGGGACCCTCCTACGAGCAGTACGTC.

This clone has only one observation. The chain links TRBV7-8 to TRBJ1-1; tentatively, D is TRBD1 (6 bases). V dropped 3 bases and J dropped 4 bases, with 15 bases sitting between them. Looked up from germline, CDR1 is SGHVS and CDR2 is FQNEAQ. The CDR3 sequence is 15 residues long. CDR3 coding DNA: TGTGCCAGCAGCTTGGCGGGGGCGGGTCCCACTGAAGCTTTCTTT. It translates to CASSLAGAGPTEAFF.

A single count supports this clone. The chain combines TRBV6-1 with TRBJ2-1, with a tentative D call TRBD2 (5 bases). Per the germline V gene, CDR1 is MNHNS and CDR2 is SASEGT. Deletions cut 4 bases from V and 12 bases from J, with 13 bases between. This CDR3 has 12 residues. CDR3 DNA sequence: TGTGCCAGCAGTGGAGCGGAGTTAGGGCAGTTCTTC. Its protein product is CASSGAELGQFF.

This chain links TRBV2 with TRBJ2-7, with TRBD1 matching over 9 bases. Germline-derived CDR1 and CDR2 are SNHLY and FYNNEI. The CDR3 contains 13 residues. The trim removed 9 bases at V and 2 bases at J, leaving 5 bases unmatched. The CDR3 sequence: CASTGGLTYEQYV. The CDR3 DNA follows: TGTGCCAGTACAGGGGGCCTCACCTACGAGCAGTACGTC.

The chain has TRBV5-1 and TRBJ2-3; D perhaps matches TRBD1 (6 bases). Trimming stripped 2 bases from V and 4 bases from J, with 8 bases between. CDR3 length: 13 residues. Looked up from germline, CDR1 is SGHRS and CDR2 is YFSETQ. The CDR3 DNA reads as TGCGCCAGCAGCTTTGAGGGGGCAGATACGCAGTATTTT. This translates into CASSFEGADTQYF.

V usage is TRBV7-9 and J usage is TRBJ2-7; D remains ambiguous. The V end lost 3 bases, the J end lost 4 bases, and 10 bases lay between the germline ends. Germline V gene sequence: CDR1 SEHNR, CDR2 FQNEAQ (reference sequence). This CDR3 is built from 13 residues. The CDR3 region is CASSLPGSYEQYV. CDR3 in DNA: TGTGCCAGCAGCTTGCCCGGGTCTTACGAGCAGTACGTC.

The rearrangement uses TRBV5-6 and TRBJ2-1, with a possible D match to TRBD1 (5 bases). Trimming pared 3 bases from V and 9 bases from J, leaving 10 bases between. The CDR3 spans 12 residues. Germline CDR1 SGHDT, CDR2 YYEEEE. The CDR3 DNA reads as TGTGCCAGCAGCTACTGGACAAGTGAGCAGTTCTTC. Its translation is CASSYWTSEQFF.

J is TRBJ1-1 and V is TRBV2, with no clear D. The CDR3 extends over 13 amino acids. Germline V gene data show CDR1 as SNHLY and CDR2 as FYNNEI. Trimming stripped 3 bases from V and 6 bases from J, with 11 bases between. CDR3: CASSDLRVPEAFF. The DNA of the CDR3 is TGTGCCAGCAGTGATTTGAGGGTCCCTGAAGCTTTCTTT.

The V gene is TRBV15, the J gene TRBJ2-3; D may be TRBD2 (6 bases). V was clipped by 1 base and J by 4 bases, with 18 bases between them. The CDR3 consists of 17 residues. Germline CDR1 LNHNV, CDR2 YYDKDF (reference sequence). Here the CDR3 reads CATSRGSHSSSADTQYF. The CDR3 bases are TGTGCCACCAGCAGAGGGTCCCACTCGTCTAGCGCAGATACGCAGTATTTT.

The J gene is TRBJ1-5, the V gene TRBV19, with 7 nucleotides matching TRBD1. Trimming removed 5 bases from V and 5 bases from J; junction bases left unmatched: 15. The V gene's germline CDR1 is LNHDA and CDR2 SQIVND (reference sequence). This CDR3 has 17 residues. The chain's CDR3 is CASSSSMPRDRYQPQHF. The CDR3, as DNA: TGTGCCAGTAGTTCGTCGATGCCTCGGGACAGATATCAGCCCCAGCATTTT.

V gene TRBV5-1 combines with J gene TRBJ2-5, with 7 bases matching TRBD2. This CDR3 is 15 amino acids long. The germline V gene has CDR1 SGHRS and CDR2 YFSETQ. V was clipped by 4 bases and J by 0 bases; unmatched bases: 6. CDR3 DNA sequence: TGCGCCAGCAGCAGCATCGGGGGGAACCAAGAGACCCAGTACTTC. Its translation: CASSSIGGNQETQYF. Together with reference TRBV5-1 and TRBJ2-5, the CDR3 gives the full variable domain: KAGVTQTPRYLIKTRGQQVTLSCSPISGHRSVSWYQQTPGQGLQFLFEYFSETQRNKGNFPGRFSGRQFSNSRSEMNVSTLELGDSALYLCASSSIGGNQETQYFGPGTRLLVL.